Each of the 21 T cell receptor beta chains below was sequenced from the same sample in a study of identical twins. TCRdb re-derived calls from the 5' RACE reads in MiXCR, one entry per CDR3 protein. The data contain 400,000 to 500,000 distinct CDR3 sequences, approximately 14% of them singletons. These data also formed part of another study, on yellow fever vaccine responses in identical twins.

The sequenced sample consisted of CD4+ T cells sorted from blood. These receptors originate from a young woman in good health.

The rearrangement uses TRBV7-3 and TRBJ2-1; TRBD2 agrees at 9 bases. V lost 2 bases, J lost 7 bases, and 9 bases stayed unmatched. Germline values: CDR1 SGHTA, CDR2 FQGTGA. CDR3 length: 16 residues. The CDR3 DNA reads as TGTGCCAGCAGCTTATTACGGCGGGGGGGCCTGAATGAGCAGTTCTTC. Protein: CASSLLRRGGLNEQFF.

The chain joins TRBV12-3 or TRBV12-4 to TRBJ1-1; D may be TRBD1 (6 bases). Trimming shortened V by 8 bases and J by 3 bases, and 16 bases separated the two germline ends. There are 14 residues in the CDR3. This chain's CDR3 is CASHTDRSYTEAFF. For the CDR3, the DNA is TGTGCCAGCCATACCGACAGGAGCTACACTGAAGCTTTCTTT.

This clonotype was found many times. The J gene is TRBJ2-7, the V gene TRBV20-1, with 7 bases fitting TRBD1. Trimming removed 0 bases from V and 5 bases from J; junction bases left unmatched: 4. Germline CDR1 is DFQATT and CDR2 is SNEGSKA (reference sequence). The CDR3 length is 13 residues. The CDR3 loop is CSARESGGNEQYF. The CDR3 coding sequence is TGCAGTGCTAGAGAGTCAGGGGGTAACGAGCAGTACTTC.

This chain links TRBV6-5 with TRBJ1-6; tentative D call: TRBD1 (6 bases). The CDR3 sequence is 15 residues long. The V end lost 0 bases, the J end lost 5 bases, and 8 bases lay between the germline ends. Germline loops: CDR1 MNHEY, CDR2 SVGAGI. Here the CDR3 DNA reads TGTGCCAGCAGTTACTCGACAGGTGATAATTCACCCCTCCACTTT. It encodes CASSYSTGDNSPLHF.

The chain joins TRBV4-3 to TRBJ2-7, with D hard to call. CDR1 LGHNA and CDR2 YSLEER come from the germline V gene. The CDR3 length is 15 residues. Trimming took 0 bases from V and 5 from J, leaving 14 bases between them. CDR3 loop: CASSQETSTFNEQYF. As DNA, the CDR3 is TGCGCCAGCAGCCAAGAAACGTCCACCTTTAACGAGCAGTACTTC.

The V gene is TRBV3-1, the J gene TRBJ1-1; D unclear. This CDR3 has 15 amino acids. Trimming removed 1 base from V and 1 base from J, with 10 bases in between. Germline CDR1 reads LGHDT; CDR2 reads YNNKEL (reference sequence). Here the CDR3 DNA reads TGTGCCAGCAGCCAAGTGCCTAAAGCGAACACTGAAGCTTTCTTT. As protein: CASSQVPKANTEAFF.

The chain is built from TRBV7-3 and TRBJ2-3; TRBD2 aligns across 8 bases. J lost 1 base, V lost 1 base, and 4 bases had no gene match. This CDR3 is built from 16 residues. Germline V gene sequence: CDR1 SGHTA, CDR2 FQGTGA. The CDR3 region has the DNA TGTGCCAGCAGCTTAAGTACAGCGGGGGGCACAGATACGCAGTATTTT. Translating gives CASSLSTAGGTDTQYF.

The chain joins TRBV12-3 or TRBV12-4 to TRBJ1-6, with unresolved D. This CDR3 spans 12 amino acids. V was pared by 6 bases and J by 10 bases, with 10 bases between. In DNA form, the CDR3 reads TGTGCCAGCAGCCCGACGGTGTCACCCCTCCACTTT. It is translated as CASSPTVSPLHF.

This chain joins TRBV5-1 and TRBJ2-1, with 7 positions matching TRBD2. CDR1 SGHRS and CDR2 YFSETQ come from the germline V gene. This CDR3 is built from 15 residues. Losses at the gene ends were 1 base for V and 4 bases for J; bases not matched to a gene: 5. The CDR3 nucleotides read TGCGCCAGCAGCTTGCGAAGCGGGGAGTACAATGAGCAGTTCTTC. It translates to CASSLRSGEYNEQFF.

About this clonotype: At one end, the junction sequence differs from germline, possibly due to a read error. This chain connects TRBV4-1 to TRBJ2-1; no definite D call. CDR1 and CDR2 (germline): MGHRA, YSYEKL. This CDR3 spans 12 amino acids. The DNA for the CDR3 is TGCGCCAGCAGCCAAGAGGTCGGCGGATCGATCTTC. Translation gives CASSQEVGGSIF.

In its sample, this clonotype was seen many times. This chain links TRBV12-3 or TRBV12-4 with TRBJ1-1; no clear D gene. Deletions cut 0 bases from V and 0 bases from J, with 8 bases between. The CDR3 runs to 15 residues. The CDR3 region is CASSLAGRMNTEAFF. For the CDR3, the DNA is TGTGCCAGCAGTTTAGCAGGCAGGATGAACACTGAAGCTTTCTTT.

The chain carries TRBV19 and TRBJ2-5; no clear D. Per germline, CDR1 LNHDA and CDR2 SQIVND (reference sequence). The CDR3 runs to 13 residues. The V end lost 6 bases, the J end lost 1 base, and 9 bases lay between the germline ends. CDR3 protein: CASSMMTQETQYF. Here the CDR3 DNA reads TGTGCCAGTAGCATGATGACCCAAGAGACCCAGTACTTC.

This clonotype was found many times. The V and J genes are TRBV29-1 and TRBJ2-5; no firm D call. The length of the CDR3 is 12 residues. Germline assignment: CDR1 SQVTM and CDR2 ANQGSEA. V lost 4 bases, J lost 1 base, and 7 bases lay in between. The CDR3 DNA follows: TGCAGCGTTGGTCGGATCCAAGAGACCCAGTACTTC. Its protein product is CSVGRIQETQYF.

The rearrangement joins TRBV15 to TRBJ1-1; the D gene is possibly TRBD1 (5 bases). The V end was cut by 3 bases, the J end by 0 bases, with 8 bases between. The CDR3 is made up of 14 amino acids. Germline CDR1 reads LNHNV; CDR2 reads YYDKDF (reference sequence). The CDR3 is CATSRMGVNTEAFF. CDR3 nucleotide sequence: TGTGCCACCAGCAGGATGGGGGTGAACACTGAAGCTTTCTTT.

V usage is TRBV25-1 and J usage is TRBJ2-3; 13 bases fit TRBD2. In germline, CDR1 is MGHDK, CDR2 SYGVNS. There are 14 residues in the CDR3. After removal of 10 bases from V and 4 bases from J, the junction contained 5 bases not matched to a gene. The CDR3 sequence is CATGLAGVSDTQYF. As DNA, the CDR3 is TGTGCCACCGGACTAGCGGGAGTCTCAGATACGCAGTATTTT.

The chain uses TRBV3-1 and TRBJ1-2; D is possibly TRBD1 (6 bases). The germline V gene has CDR1 LGHDT and CDR2 YNNKEL (reference sequence). This CDR3 has 14 residues. Trimming cost V 3 bases and J 8 bases, with 16 bases left between them. Here the CDR3 DNA reads TGTGCCAGCAGCCACTTGGGGGCTTACGACGGCTACACCTTC. Residues: CASSHLGAYDGYTF.

This clonotype was seen a handful of times. The chain employs TRBV12-3 or TRBV12-4 and TRBJ2-3, with D perhaps matching TRBD1 (5 bases). The CDR3 consists of 13 residues. Trimming cost V 6 bases and J 1 base, with 8 bases left between them. CDR3 sequence: CASRQTGTDTQYF. The DNA for the CDR3 is TGTGCCAGCAGGCAGACAGGCACAGATACGCAGTATTTT.

The chain carries TRBV12-3 or TRBV12-4 and TRBJ2-3; D is unresolved. The V gene lost 5 bases and the J gene lost 0 bases, with 18 bases spanning the gap. This CDR3 contains 17 residues. The CDR3 sequence is CASSIHGKDWSTDTQYF. CDR3 bases: TGTGCCAGCAGTATACATGGGAAAGATTGGAGCACAGATACGCAGTATTTT.

The V gene is TRBV3-1, the J gene TRBJ1-5, with 10 bases aligning to TRBD1. J gave up 5 bases and V 2 bases, and 3 bases lay outside the gene matches. CDR1 is LGHDT, CDR2 YNNKEL, per germline (reference sequence). The CDR3 length is 15 residues. In DNA form, the CDR3 reads TGTGCCAGCAGCCAAAAGACAGGGGGCGATCAGCCCCAGCATTTT. Its translation: CASSQKTGGDQPQHF.

This clonotype was seen a handful of times. The chain is built from TRBV20-1 and TRBJ2-7; 11 bases fit TRBD2. Germline CDR1 reads DFQATT; CDR2 reads SNEGSKA (reference sequence). There are 14 residues in the CDR3. CDR3 in DNA: TGCAGGGCGGTAGCGGGAGGGCTCTTTGACGAGCAGTACTTC. It codes for CRAVAGGLFDEQYF.

The chain couples TRBV18 to TRBJ2-1, with D tentatively TRBD1 or TRBD2 (6 bases each). V dropped 3 bases and J dropped 7 bases, with 19 bases sitting between them. Germline CDR1 reads KGHSH; CDR2 reads LQKENI. This CDR3 comprises 16 residues. CDR3 sequence reads: CASSPAITGAGNEQFF. The CDR3 DNA follows: TGTGCCAGCTCACCCGCCATAACGGGGGCCGGGAATGAGCAGTTCTTC. Using reference TRBV18 and TRBJ2-1 for the parts outside the CDR3, the full variable domain is NAGVMQNPRHLVRRRGQEARLRCSPMKGHSHVYWYRQLPEEGLKFMVYLQKENIIDESGMPKERFSAEFPKEGPSILRIQQVVRGDSAAYFCASSPAITGAGNEQFFGPGTRLTVL.